This TCR beta chain derives from a study of regulatory T cells in long-lasting Graves disease (dated by TCRdb to the early 2020s). Study-level background: Newly diagnosed Graves' disease patients had taken antithyroid drugs for less than 3 months. The study was registered as a clinical trial and conducted in China. Peripheral blood TCR sequencing and RNA sequencing compared persistent Graves' disease patients with newly diagnosed Graves' disease patients. A total of roughly 35 samples were covered by TCR sequencing, comprising roughly 13 persistent and some 20 newly diagnosed Graves' disease patients. The study at large found these results: Patients with persistent disease shared more public clonotypes (over 2,500) than newly diagnosed patients did (966). Sequencing and analysis were limited to the TCR beta chain. Persistent Graves' disease patients showed lower TCR Shannon entropy and fewer highly expanded clones than newly diagnosed patients, suggesting clonal expansion. The authors acknowledged the small sample size as a limitation that may reduce accuracy. The study examined only peripheral blood because the primary lesion, thyroid tissue, could not be accessed. Persistent disease showed preferential use of TRBV28, TRBJ1-2 and TRBJ2-5, whereas newly diagnosed disease favored TRBV20-1 and TRBJ2-1.

The sample's time point, from its label and the paper: newly diagnosed GD, antithyroid drugs for less than 3 months. For both TCR sequencing and RNA sequencing, RNA was extracted from PBMCs in TRIzol. The diagnosis of Graves' disease followed American Thyroid Association guidelines. Recruitment of patients was carried out at an endocrinology department in Xi'an, China. Each patient gave roughly 8.4 milliliters of peripheral blood, collected in an EDTA anticoagulant tube. Ficoll Paque Plus density gradient separation was used to isolate PBMCs, and no additional T cell sorting was done. An Agilent 2100 Bioanalyzer and agarose gel were used to check RNA quality, while a NanoDrop 2000 measured RNA concentration. Libraries were built with multiplex PCR. Instrument used: Illumina HiSeq 4000. TCR beta libraries were built with iRepertoire HTBI primers and Arm-PCR amplification of CDR3 regions. PCR products were gel purified before sequencing. Turning to the authors' computational methods: Across samples, roughly 60 TRBV and 13 to 15 TRBJ segments were identified and used for gene usage analysis of CDR3 amino acid clonotypes. COPE and FqMerger were used to merge the filtered high-quality paired reads into contigs. BLAST was used to align contigs to IMGT TRBV, TRBD and TRBJ reference genes, and CDR3 was defined according to IMGT. Any clonotype with a frequency above 0.1% was counted as a highly expanded clone. Shannon entropy served as the measure of repertoire diversity, while the Gini coefficient captured V-J evenness. A clonotype was considered public if more than one individual shared it. In TCRdb, the public reads were trimmed at Q25 with fastp and aligned with MiXCR, with productive beta chains retained. Every entry covers one CDR3 protein and lists the most common genes and DNA from its rows. TCRdb, rather than the study authors, made the V and J calls. For this sample there are some 200,000 distinct CDR3 sequences; roughly a fifth appear just once. 10% to 15% of the sample rests with the top ten.

Germline trimming: 3 bases from V, 3 bases from J; junction bases outside gene matches: 3. The CDR3 covers 14 residues, taking in both the cysteine and the phenylalanine. The retained sequence is limited to the CDR3, 42 bases, with the frame set at the first base. For CDR1 and CDR2, the germline V gene lists SGHAT and FQNNGV. For this clonotype: Its antigen is currently not known. Base qualities are not recorded, but no much larger clone differs from it by a single base.

This same sample was also taken into another study, of T cells in Graves' hyperthyroidism and ophthalmopathy. The second paper states: Stable Graves' hyperthyroidism was defined as no progression to ophthalmopathy during 18 months of follow-up. Hyperthyroidism patients were aged 18 to 65 years and newly diagnosed, with disease duration of less than 2 months. Any patient with an uncontrolled infection, another autoimmune disease, pregnancy or lactation was excluded. Diagnoses relied on clinical symptoms, serum thyroxine and TRAb, thyroid ultrasound and orbital computed tomography. For the first round of RT-PCR on the TCR CDR3, the HTBI primer set was used together with the Qiagen OneStep RT-PCR kit. Most expanded thyroid clonotypes (frequency above 0.001) were also detected in blood, a finding suggesting that blood repertoires may reflect thyroid immune responses. In cross-validation, a model built on a 13 V-J signature told ophthalmopathy apart from stable hyperthyroidism with approximately 90% sensitivity and roughly 81% specificity, and in testing the same model reached 80%/75%. In validation, the model predicted progression to ophthalmopathy with 65% to 71% sensitivity and around 72% specificity, a median of about six months before onset. TCR V-J signatures able to tell the groups apart were searched for in a discovery cohort of 90 to 100 patients, of whom 43 had Graves' ophthalmopathy and more than 55 had stable Graves' hyperthyroidism. Whether ophthalmopathy could be predicted prospectively was tested in an independent validation cohort made up of about 18 hyperthyroidism patients plus 17 patients who later progressed to ophthalmopathy. The 100 discovery patients were divided at random into training and test sets in a 7:3 ratio. In roughly six Graves' hyperthyroidism patients, the study also compared T-cell repertoires from thyroid tissue with T-cell repertoires from blood. After blood sampling, hyperthyroidism patients were treated with methimazole at a starting dose of 30 mg daily, and ophthalmopathy patients were treated with high-dose intravenous methylprednisolone. A second multiplex PCR round built the libraries, followed by size selection and purification. Sequencing of the libraries was done on an Illumina HiSeq2000 using paired-end 100 bp reads. Raw data were processed with SOAPnuke, discarding reads with adapters, uncalled bases, mean Phred below 15, or no exact constant-primer or identifier match. COPE v1.2.5 was used to merge the high-quality paired reads, and each unique nucleotide sequence was defined as a clonotype. MiTCR v1.1 was used to align clonotypes to the IMGT TRBV, TRBD and TRBJ reference segments. The analysis included only V-J combinations with a frequency above 0.0001, which together covered around 99% of the repertoires. The TCS score was defined as the ratio of F50 (clonal expansion) to E x V (chaos), calculated using BLOSUM62-based TCRdist between CDR3 peptides within each V-J. Welch's t-statistics and random forest reduced around 510 V-J features to around 14, which were used in a naive Bayes classifier (R e1071). No statistical method was used to fix the sample size in advance, and group allocation was not hidden from the investigators. The paper reports TCR Vbeta CDR3 sequencing of more than 120 peripheral blood samples: 40 to 45 ophthalmopathy, 70 to 85 hyperthyroidism and around 17 progressor patients.

The TCR comes from a woman between 25 and 40 years old with Graves disease. Donor details come from another sample of the same person, matched by shared clones. Recombination linked TRBV11-2 to TRBJ2-7; TRBD2 lines up with 9 middle nucleotides. Here the sequenced sample was peripheral blood mononuclear cells (PBMCs), taken at new diagnosis, from a patient treated with antithyroid drugs. The CDR3 loop reads CASSLIAGVYEQYF. The nucleotides read TGTGCCAGCAGCTTGATAGCGGGGGTCTACGAGCAGTACTTC.